The 29 T cell receptor beta chains below all came from one sample that was sequenced in a study of cytomegalovirus exposure and HLA in healthy donors. The PCR used 60 Vbeta and 13 Jbeta primers. Profiling relied on immunoSEQ multiplex PCR, and the TCRdb table lists in-frame clones only, not all of them. The sample has roughly 140,000 clones; about 80% are singletons. The sequencing sample was made of PBMCs. Receptors were obtained from a woman aged 45-65 years in good health and CMV-seropositive.

This clone was observed a few times. This rearrangement joins TRBV4-1 to TRBJ1-3; tentatively, D is TRBD1 (5 bases). The CDR3 sequence is 17 residues long. V lost 6 bases and J lost 4, with 22 bases in between. Germline values: CDR1 MGHRA, CDR2 YSYEKL. The CDR3 DNA follows: TGCGCCAGCAGACCAGATCAGGGCACAGTGAGGGGAAACACCATATATTTT. Amino acid sequence: CASRPDQGTVRGNTIYF.

The chain joins TRBV7-2 to TRBJ2-2, with D possibly TRBD2 on 6 matching bases. V lost 0 bases and J lost 1, with 12 bases in between. The length of the CDR3 is 17 residues. The germline gives CDR1 SGHTA, CDR2 FQGNSA. The chain's CDR3 is CASSLALLAWNTGELFF. The CDR3 DNA follows: TGTGCCAGCAGCTTAGCCTTACTAGCCTGGAACACCGGGGAGCTGTTTTTT.

V and J are TRBV7-2 and TRBJ1-1, with D unclear. The V gene lost 2 bases and the J gene lost 2 bases, with 6 bases spanning the gap. CDR1 SGHTA and CDR2 FQGNSA come from the germline V gene. CDR3 length: 13 amino acids. CDR3 DNA sequence: TGTGCCAGCAGCTTATTCCCTAACACTGAAGCTTTCTTT. Protein: CASSLFPNTEAFF.

V is TRBV27 and J is TRBJ1-2, with TRBD1 as a possible D gene (6 bases). Germline V gene lookup returns CDR1 MNHEY and CDR2 SMNVEV (reference sequence). Trimming pared 3 bases from V and 0 bases from J, leaving 14 bases between. This CDR3 has 16 residues. The DNA of the CDR3 is TGTGCCAGCAGTTTTTCAGGGGTCCGGGCTAACTATGGCTACACCTTC. Translated, it gives CASSFSGVRANYGYTF.

The sample holds one count of this clone. At one of its ends the junction is not consistent with the germline gene, which may arise from a read error. The rearrangement joins TRBV4-3 to TRBJ2-2, with TRBD2 identical over 12 bases. Germline V gene sequence: CDR1 LGHNA, CDR2 YSLEER. The CDR3 has 18 residues. The CDR3 region has the DNA TGCGCCAGCAGGCAAGGGCCTAGCGGGGGGGCCAGCACCGGGGAGCTGTTTTTT. This encodes CASRQGPSGGASTGELFF.

The genes are TRBV6-5 and TRBJ2-1; TRBD2 matches at 9 bases. Per the germline V gene, CDR1 is MNHEY and CDR2 is SVGAGI. Unmatched junction bases numbered 15, after V lost 9 bases and J lost 12 bases. The CDR3 is 14 residues long. CDR3 bases: TGTGCCAGTTTCGCGGGGGGGGCTGCCGGTGCGCAGTTCTTC. Translation gives CASFAGGAAGAQFF.

This chain links TRBV4-2 with TRBJ1-3; 9 nucleotides line up with TRBD1. The CDR3 extends over 17 amino acids. After removal of 3 bases from V and 3 bases from J, the junction contained 9 bases not matched to a gene. Germline V gene sequence: CDR1 LGHNA, CDR2 YNFKEQ. The CDR3 region is CASSQAGGTGSGNTIYF. The CDR3 DNA sequence: TGTGCCAGCAGCCAGGCCGGGGGGACAGGGAGTGGAAACACCATATATTTT.

This clone was counted once. The J gene is TRBJ1-6, the V gene TRBV6-5, with D maybe TRBD1 (5 bases). This CDR3 is 14 amino acids long. The germline V gene has CDR1 MNHEY and CDR2 SVGAGI. Trimming pared 6 bases from V and 7 bases from J, leaving 13 bases between. CDR3 residues: CASRIAGRNSPLHF. CDR3 DNA: TGTGCCAGCAGGATAGCAGGGCGGAATTCACCCCTCCACTTT.

V gene TRBV6-5 combines with J gene TRBJ2-7; 9 bases agree with TRBD2. J lost 0 bases, V lost 6 bases, and 3 bases had no gene match. Germline CDR1 reads MNHEY; CDR2 reads SVGAGI. The CDR3 length is 14 residues. The DNA of the CDR3 is TGTGCCAGCAGGGAGACTAGCGGCTCCTACGAGCAGTACTTC. It yields the protein CASRETSGSYEQYF.

V usage is TRBV10-3 and J usage is TRBJ2-2; D gene ambiguous. V lost 6 bases and J lost 5, with 7 bases in between. The CDR3 spans 12 residues. Germline CDR1 is ENHRY and CDR2 is SYGVKD. In nucleotides, the CDR3 is TGTGCCATCAGCGTGGAGACCGGGGAGCTGTTTTTT. Its protein product is CAISVETGELFF.

In nucleotides, the CDR3 is TGTGCCATCGTCGGTTCTGGAAACACCATATATTTT. It specifies CAIVGSGNTIYF. The chain joins TRBV10-3 to TRBJ1-3; D is ambiguous. Per germline, CDR1 ENHRY and CDR2 SYGVKD. This CDR3 spans 12 amino acids. V shed 8 bases and J shed 1 base, with 6 bases lying between them.

This chain links TRBV29-1 with TRBJ2-7; 7 bases line up with TRBD1. This CDR3 region has 13 residues. In germline, CDR1 is SQVTM, CDR2 ANQGSEA. The V and J ends lost 6 bases and 1 base, in that order; junction bases with no gene match: 6. CDR3 loop: CSVRQGLSYEQYF. Written as DNA, the CDR3 is TGCAGCGTAAGACAGGGCTTATCCTACGAGCAGTACTTC.

J is TRBJ2-2 and V is TRBV5-1, with TRBD2 identical over 10 bases. Germline V CDR1 and CDR2: SGHRS, YFSETQ. This CDR3 is built from 16 residues. V gave up 0 bases and J gave up 3 bases; unmatched junction bases: 2. Here the CDR3 DNA reads TGCGCCAGCAGCTTGGCAGGGACTAGCGACACCGGGGAGCTGTTTTTT. It encodes CASSLAGTSDTGELFF.

The chain employs TRBV4-1 and TRBJ2-3; 10 bases map to TRBD2. Trimming cost V 5 bases and J 2 bases; bases outside gene matches: 13. CDR1 MGHRA and CDR2 YSYEKL come from the germline V gene. This CDR3 is 18 amino acids long. The CDR3 loop reads CASSVQPVAGGTTDTQYF. The CDR3 nucleotides read TGCGCCAGCAGCGTACAGCCGGTAGCGGGGGGAACCACAGATACGCAGTATTTT.

The chain has TRBV18 and TRBJ1-5; D is undetermined. V lost 5 bases to trimming and J lost 5 bases, with 13 bases between them. The CDR3 totals 14 residues. The germline V gene has CDR1 KGHSH and CDR2 LQKENI. Here the CDR3 reads CASSSGSDYQPQHF. The CDR3 DNA follows: TGTGCCAGCTCATCTGGGAGCGACTATCAGCCCCAGCATTTT.

This chain joins TRBV10-3 and TRBJ2-7, with 7 bases lining up with TRBD2. This CDR3 contains 12 residues. CDR1 is ENHRY, CDR2 SYGVKD, per germline. J gave up 5 bases and V 6 bases, and 4 bases lay outside the gene matches. This chain's CDR3 is CAIRDREDEQYF. CDR3 DNA sequence: TGTGCCATCAGGGACCGGGAGGACGAGCAGTACTTC.

The V gene is TRBV30, the J gene TRBJ2-1; 8 bases match TRBD2. This CDR3 is built from 15 residues. With 1 base clipped from V and 7 bases from J, the junction kept 9 bases outside the gene matches. CDR1 and CDR2 (germline): GTSNPN, SVGIG (reference sequence). CDR3 amino acids: CAWSEGSGMMNEQFF. Here the CDR3 DNA reads TGTGCCTGGAGTGAGGGTAGCGGGATGATGAATGAGCAGTTCTTC.

This clone showed up just once. The chain uses TRBV7-2 and TRBJ1-2, with D possibly being TRBD1 (6 bases). The germline V gene encodes CDR1 SGHTA and CDR2 FQGNSA. The CDR3 totals 16 residues. Trimming cost V 5 bases and J 0 bases, with 16 bases left between them. CDR3: CASSPSGQSANYGYTF. The CDR3, as DNA: TGTGCCAGCAGCCCCTCAGGACAGAGCGCTAACTATGGCTACACCTTC.

The rearrangement uses TRBV7-2 and TRBJ2-1; 14 nucleotides agree with TRBD2. The CDR3 contains 16 residues. V was clipped by 3 bases and J by 7 bases; unmatched bases: 5. The germline CDR1 and CDR2 sequences are SGHTA and FQGNSA. CDR3 residues: CASSLTSGGARNEQFF. The CDR3 bases are TGTGCCAGCAGCTTGACTAGCGGGGGGGCGAGGAATGAGCAGTTCTTC.

The gene calls are TRBV6-5 and TRBJ2-1, with D unclear. CDR1 is MNHEY, CDR2 SVGAGI, per germline. CDR3 length equals 13 residues. V was trimmed by 6 bases and J by 0 bases, leaving 6 bases between them. CDR3 amino acids: CASRASSYNEQFF. In DNA form, the CDR3 reads TGTGCCAGCAGGGCTAGCTCCTACAATGAGCAGTTCTTC.

This chain uses TRBV6-1 with TRBJ1-5; D call uncertain. Looked up from germline, CDR1 is MNHNS and CDR2 is SASEGT. V lost 7 bases and J lost 1, with 8 bases in between. The CDR3 consists of 13 residues. The DNA of the CDR3 is TGTGCCAGCACGATACAAAGCAATCAGCCCCAGCATTTT. Its translation is CASTIQSNQPQHF.

This clone has only one observation. CDR3 residues: CASSPLSGQDNEQFF. Written as DNA, the CDR3 is TGTGCCAGCTCACCCCTTTCGGGACAGGACAATGAGCAGTTCTTC. The chain recombines TRBV18 with TRBJ2-1; 8 bases match TRBD1. From germline, CDR1 is KGHSH and CDR2 LQKENI. This CDR3 comprises 15 residues. With V trimmed by 3 bases and J by 5 bases, 6 bases remained unmatched.

This rearrangement joins TRBV19 to TRBJ2-1; 7 nucleotides agree with TRBD1. The germline V gene has CDR1 LNHDA and CDR2 SQIVND (reference sequence). The CDR3 totals 15 residues. V shed 3 bases, J shed 9 bases, and the junction held 11 bases outside the gene matches. This CDR3 is CASSIPPRQGIEQFF. DNA of the CDR3: TGTGCCAGTAGTATCCCACCTCGACAGGGCATTGAGCAGTTCTTC.

This clone occurred once. J is TRBJ2-1 and V is TRBV18; 7 bases align to TRBD2. Germline assignment: CDR1 KGHSH and CDR2 LQKENI. The ends lost 6 bases at V and 0 bases at J; junction bases unmatched: 2. The CDR3 has 14 residues. The CDR3 protein is CASSQRGSYNEQFF. DNA for the CDR3: TGTGCCAGCTCTCAGCGGGGCTCCTACAATGAGCAGTTCTTC.

This chain links TRBV13 with TRBJ2-1, with D tentatively TRBD2 (5 bases). Trimming cost V 3 bases and J 6 bases, with 12 bases left between them. This CDR3 has 14 residues. Germline V gene lookup returns CDR1 PRHDT and CDR2 FYEKMQ (reference sequence). CDR3 loop: CASSFPLDGNEQFF. In nucleotides, the CDR3 is TGTGCCAGCAGCTTCCCACTAGACGGCAATGAGCAGTTCTTC.

The chain links TRBV2 to TRBJ1-5; 8 bases line up with TRBD1. The V gene end was trimmed by 5 bases and the J gene end by 1 base; junction bases not matched to a gene: 7. Germline values: CDR1 SNHLY, CDR2 FYNNEI. This CDR3 is built from 16 residues. CDR3 in amino acids: CASSLDRVGSNQPQHF. CDR3 nucleotides: TGTGCCAGCAGTTTGGACAGGGTGGGGAGCAATCAGCCCCAGCATTTT.

This clone was counted a single time. The rearrangement uses TRBV2 and TRBJ1-1; tentatively, D is TRBD1 (6 bases). Per the germline V gene, CDR1 is SNHLY and CDR2 is FYNNEI. V was pared by 7 bases and J by 2 bases, with 11 bases between. The length of the CDR3 is 13 residues. CDR3 bases: TGTGCCAGCATGGGAGGGGGAAACACTGAAGCTTTCTTT. Its translation is CASMGGGNTEAFF.

V is TRBV6-1 and J is TRBJ1-6; 7 nucleotides match TRBD1. CDR3 length equals 16 residues. The ends lost 2 bases at V and 11 bases at J; junction bases unmatched: 12. Germline CDR1 reads MNHNS; CDR2 reads SASEGT. DNA of the CDR3: TGTGCCAGCAGTGAAAGGGGGCCCCCTGCCCGGACACCCCTCCACTTT. Its protein is CASSERGPPARTPLHF.

The chain's CDR3 is CASHPTGTGARTEAFF. The CDR3 region has the DNA TGTGCCAGCCACCCTACCGGGACAGGGGCACGGACTGAAGCTTTCTTT. This chain uses TRBV7-9 with TRBJ1-1; 10 bases map to TRBD1. The CDR3 contains 16 residues. Trimming took 8 bases from V and 5 from J; bases not matched to a gene: 14. CDR1 SEHNR and CDR2 FQNEAQ come from the germline V gene (reference sequence). Complete variable domain (other parts from reference TRBV7-9 and TRBJ1-1): DTGVSQNPRHKITKRGQNVTFRCDPISEHNRLYWYRQTLGQGPEFLTYFQNEAQLEKSRLLSDRFSAERPKGSFSTLEIQRTEQGDSAMYLCASHPTGTGARTEAFFGQGTRLTVV.